This T cell receptor (beta chain) stems from a study of human T cells and chemical hapten exposure. Study-wide context: Predominantly women, the patients had alopecia areata, totalis or universalis. Per-sample TCR yield variability stemmed mainly from small pooled library volume differences. General study findings and limits: After DPC sensitization, TCRs above 1 in 1000 frequency showed no change.

For this clonotype: Its antigen is undetermined.

Each CDR3 protein is one row after TCRdb ran MiXCR on the RACE reads. The sample includes more than 65,000 distinct CDR3 sequences, around a third seen only once; the top ten take about 10%. Time point given: patch test 1, 2 weeks after DPC sensitization. Treatment denoted: therapeutic diphenylcyclopropenone sensitization with weekly scalp DPC. Whole blood that had not been fractionated was the source of extracted total RNA. V shed 7 bases and J shed 4 bases, with 2 bases lying between them. Germline-derived CDR1 and CDR2 are MNHNS and SASEGT. CDR3 length: 11 residues. The sequence derives from a man aged 35-49 years with alopecia areata. Some clones in this sample may be carry-over from other donors' samples. The rearrangement links TRBV6-1 to TRBJ2-6; no clear D gene. The sequencing used whole blood, collected in connection with sensitization to the hapten diphenylcyclopropenone (DPC). CDR3 coding DNA: TGTGCCAGCACGGGGGCCAACGTCCTGACTTTC. Protein product: CASTGANVLTF.